This entry concerns a single T cell receptor beta chain. Under the authors' procedure: The authors estimated nucleated cell counts from reference gene primer amplification. This table comes from immunoSEQ multiplex PCR, and its TCRdb copy is limited to in-frame clones, with some not included. D and trimming come from the DNA, and the V and J calls and clone size come from that table. The sample has nearly 350,000 clones; around 83% are singletons. The data were obtained in a study of blood T cell repertoires in COVID-19. Study-wide context: Specimens from acute and convalescent COVID-19 originated in the United States, Italy and Spain. The cDNA or gDNA used as material had been derived from T cells, B-cell-depleted T cells, or PBMCs.

Germline assignment: CDR1 SGDLS and CDR2 YYNGEE. CDR3 length equals 14 residues. V shed 4 bases and J shed 4 bases, with 11 bases lying between them. The sequenced sample was peripheral blood. The chain carries TRBV9 and TRBJ1-4; a possible D gene is TRBD1 (5 bases). This sequence originates from a man aged 25 to 45 with active or convalescent COVID-19. DNA for the CDR3: TGTGCCAGCAGCACCGACAGCGATAATGAAAAACTGTTTTTT. The encoded protein is CASSTDSDNEKLFF. The full variable domain, its missing parts supplied by reference TRBV9 and TRBJ1-4, is DSGVTQTPKHLITATGQRVTLRCSPRSGDLSVYWYQQSLDQGLQFLIQYYNGEERAKGNILERFSAQQFPDLHSELNLSSLELGDSALYFCASSTDSDNEKLFFGSGTQLSVL.